The entry below describes one T cell receptor (beta chain). Its target is unknown. These data are taken from a study of blood T cells in healthy people across ages. Study observations and caveats: Researchers deemed the diversity estimates from one million T cells underestimates.

Isolation per sample recovered at least 7 million PBMCs. The total RNA that was extracted per sample amounted to at least 5.5 micrograms. A sample-barcoded 5' primer and a J-beta primer mix were used in a second PCR of about 6 to 12 cycles. The template-switch adaptor, which had 12 random nucleotides, put a tag on each cDNA molecule. Each CDR3 protein is one row after TCRdb ran MiXCR on the 5' RACE reads. The sample has hundreds of thousands of distinct CDR3 sequences, 56% seen once; the top ten hold 20% to 30%. The V segment lost 6 bases and the J segment 3 bases; nucleotides outside the gene matches: 8. The length of the CDR3 is 16 residues.

This receptor was taken from a man aged 35 to 55 in good health. Sequencing input: blood. The chain is built from TRBV12-3 or TRBV12-4 and TRBJ1-1; 12 positions match TRBD1. The CDR3, as DNA: TGTGCCAGCAGCAATCCGGGACAGGGGGCTTACACTGAAGCTTTCTTT. Translated: CASSNPGQGAYTEAFF.